A single sample gave rise to the 25 T cell receptor beta chains below, sequenced in a study of T-cell memory formation after mild COVID-19 (dated by TCRdb to the early 2020s). The library came from 5' RACE. The sample was run on an Illumina NovaSeq 6000. TCRdb passed the public sequencing reads through fastp at Q25 and MiXCR, retaining productive beta sequences. Each CDR3 protein appears once, grouped with its most common genes and DNA. Here the sample has 250,000 to 300,000 distinct CDR3 sequences; 16% occur a single time. 22% of the sample is in the top ten clones. Sequencing was performed on PBMCs or a T cell subset sorted from them (not recorded which). The receptor source for this set is a man aged 18 to 35 who had mild COVID-19 (a few samples of this study predate the infection). The sample titles of this study are shuffled in the database, so cell type and time point are left out; the donor was told from shared clones.

For the CDR3, the DNA is TGTGCCAGCAGTGAACAAGCGGGAGAAACAGATACGCAGTATTTT. Translation: CASSEQAGETDTQYF. The chain joins TRBV6-4 to TRBJ2-3; 8 nucleotides line up with TRBD2. CDR1 MRHNA and CDR2 SNTAGT come from the germline V gene. J gave up 3 bases and V 3 bases, and 5 bases lay outside the gene matches. The CDR3 is 15 residues long.

This clonotype was detected a few times. The chain joins TRBV4-3 to TRBJ2-7, with D unclear. Germline CDR1 is LGHNA and CDR2 is YSLEER. This CDR3 is built from 13 residues. Trimming stripped 1 base from V and 5 bases from J, with 9 bases between. The CDR3 sequence is CASSQVGRDEQYF. In nucleotides, the CDR3 is TGCGCCAGCAGCCAAGTAGGTAGGGACGAGCAGTACTTC.

This clonotype showed up many times. J is TRBJ2-2 and V is TRBV5-4; 7 bases map to TRBD1. The CDR3 sequence is 13 residues long. Trimming cost V 6 bases and J 5 bases; bases outside gene matches: 4. Germline CDR1 is SGHNT and CDR2 is YYREEE (reference sequence). CDR3 sequence reads: CASIKQGTGELFF. In DNA, the CDR3 is TGTGCCAGCATAAAACAGGGGACCGGGGAGCTGTTTTTT.

The rearrangement joins TRBV6-5 to TRBJ2-1, with TRBD1 identical over 9 bases. Germline V CDR1 and CDR2: MNHEY, SVGAGI. CDR3 length: 15 residues. Germline trimming cut 7 bases from V and 9 bases from J; bases unmatched to any gene: 13. In DNA form, the CDR3 reads TGTGCCAGCACTTCCCGCCCGACAGGGGGTTCTGAGCAGTTCTTC. Amino acid sequence: CASTSRPTGGSEQFF.

This clonotype was recorded a few times. V gene TRBV5-1 combines with J gene TRBJ2-1; TRBD1 might be the D (5 bases). CDR1 and CDR2 (germline): SGHRS, YFSETQ. The CDR3 contains 15 residues. With 4 bases removed from V and 2 bases from J, the gap between germline ends came to 13 bases. The CDR3 spells CASSDSRYTYNEQFF. CDR3 DNA sequence: TGCGCCAGCAGCGACAGTAGGTACACCTACAATGAGCAGTTCTTC. The complete variable domain, with remaining parts taken from reference TRBV5-1 and TRBJ2-1, reads KAGVTQTPRYLIKTRGQQVTLSCSPISGHRSVSWYQQTPGQGLQFLFEYFSETQRNKGNFPGRFSGRQFSNSRSEMNVSTLELGDSALYLCASSDSRYTYNEQFFGPGTRLTVL.

Only a few counts were recorded for this clonotype. Mismatch with germline at one junction end may stem from a read error. CDR3 in amino acids: CASSSAAGGRSDTQYF. CDR3 sequence (DNA): TGTGCCAGTAGTTCAGCAGCGGGGGGTCGGTCAGATACGCAGTATTTT. J is TRBJ2-3 and V is TRBV12-3 or TRBV12-4; 9 nucleotides line up with TRBD2. The CDR3 loop spans 16 amino acids.

The rearrangement joins TRBV7-2 to TRBJ2-3; 7 bases are shared with TRBD2. V gave up 5 bases and J gave up 3 bases; unmatched junction bases: 8. Germline CDR1 SGHTA, CDR2 FQGNSA. This CDR3 contains 15 residues. The CDR3 bases are TGTGCCAGCAGCCCAACTAGCGTACTGACAGATACGCAGTATTTT. Its protein product is CASSPTSVLTDTQYF.

The chain carries TRBV12-3 or TRBV12-4 and TRBJ1-1; D perhaps matches TRBD1 (5 bases). V was pared by 5 bases and J by 4 bases, with 14 bases between. The CDR3 is 14 residues long. CDR3 sequence: CASSPLGRSTEAFF. In DNA form, the CDR3 reads TGTGCCAGCAGTCCCCTGGGACGATCCACTGAAGCTTTCTTT.

This clonotype showed up just a few times. The rearrangement uses TRBV7-2 and TRBJ1-2; maybe TRBD1 (5 bases). CDR1 and CDR2 (germline): SGHTA, FQGNSA. Trimming removed 1 base at V and 4 bases at J, with 7 bases between. This CDR3 is built from 13 residues. The CDR3 reads CASSLGQPYGYTF. The CDR3 DNA reads TGTGCCAGCAGCTTAGGACAGCCCTATGGCTACACCTTC.

This CDR3 is CASRPQTGKNRNEQYF. In DNA form, the CDR3 reads TGCGCCAGCAGACCGCAGACAGGGAAGAATAGGAACGAGCAGTACTTC. The chain combines TRBV5-1 with TRBJ2-7; 7 bases align to TRBD1. CDR3 length: 16 residues. Looked up from germline, CDR1 is SGHRS and CDR2 is YFSETQ. V lost 5 bases and J lost 5; bases outside the gene matches: 16.

This clonotype was seen a few times. V gene TRBV12-3 or TRBV12-4 combines with J gene TRBJ1-1; D not certain. V was cut by 4 bases and J by 0 bases, with 15 bases left in between. The CDR3 extends over 16 amino acids. CDR3 nucleotide sequence: TGTGCCAGCAGTTCACCTCACGACGGATTGAACACTGAAGCTTTCTTT. Translating it yields CASSSPHDGLNTEAFF.

This clonotype showed up just a few times. This chain joins TRBV5-5 and TRBJ2-1, with D tentatively TRBD1 (6 bases). V gave up 3 bases and J gave up 1 base, with 14 bases separating them. The CDR3 is 16 amino acids. The V gene's germline CDR1 is SGHKS and CDR2 YYEKEE (reference sequence). DNA of the CDR3: TGTGCCAGCAGCTCCAGACAGGATCAGTCCTACAATGAGCAGTTCTTC. It yields the protein CASSSRQDQSYNEQFF.

This clonotype was observed a handful of times. The chain joins TRBV29-1 to TRBJ2-3; 10 bases fit TRBD1. Germline V lookup: CDR1 SQVTM, CDR2 ANQGSEA. Trimming took 7 bases from V and 3 from J; bases not matched to a gene: 7. The CDR3 length is 14 residues. In nucleotides, the CDR3 is TGCAGCGCCCATCGGACAGGGGGGACAGATACGCAGTATTTT. It specifies CSAHRTGGTDTQYF.

In its sample, this clonotype was seen a few times. V usage is TRBV7-8 and J usage is TRBJ1-2; 10 bases fit TRBD1. Germline CDR1 SGHVS, CDR2 FQNEAQ. This CDR3 has 14 amino acids. V lost 5 bases to trimming and J lost 5 bases; unmatched junction nucleotides: 5. The CDR3 nucleotides read TGTGCCAGCAGCCCCCGACAGGGGGCATATGGCTACACCTTC. This encodes CASSPRQGAYGYTF.

This clonotype has a count of ten or more. The CDR3 DNA reads as TGTGCCACCAGTGATCCCACGGGGATACAAGAGACCCAGTACTTC. Protein: CATSDPTGIQETQYF. The chain has TRBV24-1 and TRBJ2-5; maybe TRBD2 (5 bases). The length of the CDR3 is 15 residues. V was shortened by 3 bases and J by 2 bases, with 12 bases between the two germline ends. Germline V lookup: CDR1 KGHDR, CDR2 SFDVKD.

J is TRBJ2-1 and V is TRBV6-6, with TRBD2 matching 8 bases. Germline lookup yields CDR1 MNHNY and CDR2 SVGAGI (reference sequence). Germline trimming cut 0 bases from V and 5 bases from J; bases unmatched to any gene: 3. CDR3 length: 15 residues. CDR3 nucleotide sequence: TGTGCCAGCAGTTACTCGTCGCGGGGGGACAATGAGCAGTTCTTC. Translation gives CASSYSSRGDNEQFF.

This clonotype appeared many times. The V and J genes are TRBV7-2 and TRBJ2-1; D unresolved. The CDR3 is 13 residues long. Germline assignment: CDR1 SGHTA and CDR2 FQGNSA. V lost 5 bases and J lost 0, with 5 bases in between. In DNA, the CDR3 is TGTGCCAGCAGCCCCGACTCCTACAATGAGCAGTTCTTC. Its protein product is CASSPDSYNEQFF.

The chain joins TRBV4-1 to TRBJ2-7, with a weak D call TRBD1 (6 bases). Germline V gene data show CDR1 as MGHRA and CDR2 as YSYEKL. The CDR3 is 14 residues long. The V and J ends lost 3 bases and 4 bases respectively, with 13 bases between them. As DNA, the CDR3 is TGCGCCAGCAGCCACCAACAGGGTCGGTACGAGCAGTACGTC. It translates to CASSHQQGRYEQYV.

This clonotype was seen a few times. The rearrangement uses TRBV6-2 or TRBV6-3 and TRBJ2-3; possibly TRBD1 for D (6 bases). Trimming left V 4 bases short and J 2 bases short, with 19 bases between. The germline V gene has CDR1 MNHEY and CDR2 SVGEGT. CDR3 length: 17 amino acids. In DNA form, the CDR3 reads TGTGCCAGCAGTTCCACAGGGTATGGACCGTTCACAGATACGCAGTATTTT. It specifies CASSSTGYGPFTDTQYF.

This chain links TRBV4-1 with TRBJ2-7; 8 bases are shared with TRBD1. Germline assignment: CDR1 MGHRA and CDR2 YSYEKL. This CDR3 is built from 15 residues. Trimming removed 3 bases from V and 5 bases from J; junction bases left unmatched: 9. Here the CDR3 reads CASSQGDRGYDEQYF. The CDR3 bases are TGCGCCAGCAGCCAGGGAGACAGGGGTTATGACGAGCAGTACTTC.

This clonotype was seen only a few times. This sequence joins TRBV5-4 and TRBJ2-2, with D uncertain. V lost 2 bases and J 6 bases, leaving 8 bases between the germline ends. Germline values: CDR1 SGHNT, CDR2 YYREEE (reference sequence). This CDR3 has 13 amino acids. In DNA, the CDR3 is TGTGCCAGCAGCTTCCAAAGTCCCGGGGAGCTGTTTTTT. Its protein product is CASSFQSPGELFF.

The table lists this clonotype with a few counts. The V call is TRBV10-3, the J call TRBJ2-1; D possibly corresponds to TRBD1 (5 bases). The CDR3 is made up of 15 amino acids. V was clipped by 3 bases and J by 1 base, with 10 bases between them. Germline CDR1 ENHRY, CDR2 SYGVKD. In nucleotides, the CDR3 is TGTGCCATCAGTGACATTAGGGGATCCTACAATGAGCAGTTCTTC. This encodes CAISDIRGSYNEQFF.

This clonotype was seen at least ten times. The J gene is TRBJ2-3, the V gene TRBV4-3; weak D call: TRBD2 (6 bases). The CDR3 covers 16 residues. Trimming pared 2 bases from V and 2 bases from J, leaving 14 bases between. Germline CDR1 and CDR2: LGHNA and YSLEER. The CDR3 DNA is TGCGCCAGCAGCCAACGAGTGGCGGGATTCACAGATACGCAGTATTTT. It specifies CASSQRVAGFTDTQYF.

This clonotype was found many times. The chain couples TRBV6-5 to TRBJ2-6; maybe TRBD2 (6 bases). Germline lookup yields CDR1 MNHEY and CDR2 SVGAGI. V was cut by 8 bases and J by 0 bases, with 14 bases left in between. This CDR3 is built from 16 residues. The CDR3 is CASHTGGVSGANVLTF. The CDR3 nucleotides read TGTGCCAGCCATACCGGCGGGGTCTCTGGGGCCAACGTCCTGACTTTC.

The chain employs TRBV28 and TRBJ1-2, with a possible D match to TRBD1 (5 bases). Germline V lookup: CDR1 MDHEN, CDR2 SYDVKM. The V and J ends lost 10 bases and 7 bases respectively, with 19 bases between them. The CDR3 loop spans 13 amino acids. CDR3 nucleotide sequence: TGTGCCACACCTACACGGACGGGGACTGGCTACACCTTC. Translation: CATPTRTGTGYTF.